These 27 T cell receptor beta chains were sequenced from one sample in a study of cytomegalovirus exposure and HLA in healthy donors. Primers included in the PCR were 60 Vbeta and 13 Jbeta primers. The repertoire was sequenced with immunoSEQ multiplex PCR; TCRdb's copy has only in-frame clones and lacks some. The sample has about 61,000 clones, 89% seen once; the top ten hold approximately 1.4%. The source material was PBMCs. All receptors come from a young man in good health and CMV-seropositive.

Concerning this clone itself: Germline and junction disagree at one end, which may indicate a read error. V usage is TRBV7-6 and J usage is TRBJ2-1; 9 bases are shared with TRBD2. The V gene's germline CDR1 is SGHVS and CDR2 FNYEAQ. This CDR3 spans 16 amino acids. The CDR3 DNA follows: TGTGCCAGCAGTTTAGAGGCTAGCGGGGCCCGGGGTGAGCAGTTCTTC. This gives the protein CASSLEASGARGEQFF.

V and J are TRBV27 and TRBJ2-7, with TRBD2 matching over 13 bases. V was pared by 8 bases and J by 5 bases, with 9 bases of the junction left unmatched. This CDR3 comprises 15 residues. CDR1 is MNHEY, CDR2 SMNVEV, per germline (reference sequence). The CDR3: CASLKLAGGLDEQYF. CDR3 coding DNA: TGTGCCAGCCTAAAACTAGCGGGAGGGCTAGACGAGCAGTACTTC.

The rearrangement links TRBV15 to TRBJ2-7, with a possible D match to TRBD2 (6 bases). V was clipped by 0 bases and J by 3 bases, with 12 bases between them. CDR1 and CDR2 from the germline V gene are LNHNV and YYDKDF (reference sequence). This CDR3 has 15 amino acids. CDR3 region: CATSREGGADYEQYF. DNA for the CDR3: TGTGCCACCAGCAGAGAAGGAGGGGCGGACTACGAGCAGTACTTC.

The rearrangement links TRBV7-8 to TRBJ1-2; no reliable D call. The V end lost 1 base, the J end lost 4 bases, and 13 bases lay between the germline ends. The CDR3 runs 15 residues. Germline-derived CDR1 and CDR2 are SGHVS and FQNEAQ. CDR3 bases: TGTGCCAGCAGCTTAGATATAGGCGGCGGCTATGGCTACACCTTC. Translated, it gives CASSLDIGGGYGYTF.

The chain joins TRBV15 to TRBJ2-1, with D perhaps TRBD2 (6 bases). The germline V gene has CDR1 LNHNV and CDR2 YYDKDF (reference sequence). The CDR3 is made up of 15 amino acids. Deletions cut 0 bases from V and 3 bases from J, with 9 bases between. CDR3 sequence reads: CATSRDSGVYNEQFF. As DNA, the CDR3 is TGTGCCACCAGCAGAGACTCGGGAGTCTACAATGAGCAGTTCTTC.

This clone was detected a few times. V gene TRBV4-1 combines with J gene TRBJ2-3; TRBD1 agrees at 8 bases. Germline CDR1 reads MGHRA; CDR2 reads YSYEKL. This CDR3 has 15 residues. V dropped 1 base and J dropped 0; count of bases not matched to a gene: 0. The CDR3 DNA reads as TGCGCCAGCAGCCAAGGACAGGGGAGCACAGATACGCAGTATTTT. This encodes CASSQGQGSTDTQYF.

This clone turned up a few times. The chain couples TRBV13 to TRBJ1-2; TRBD1 aligns across 7 bases. The junction had 2 bases not matched to a gene; V was cut back by 5 bases and J by 2 bases. The length of the CDR3 is 13 residues. Per germline, CDR1 PRHDT and CDR2 FYEKMQ (reference sequence). DNA of the CDR3: TGTGCCAGCAGCCTGGGACAGAACTATGGCTACACCTTC. It encodes CASSLGQNYGYTF.

The rearrangement links TRBV7-9 to TRBJ1-5; no firm D call. V was shortened by 5 bases and J by 9 bases, with 11 bases between the two germline ends. Looked up from germline, CDR1 is SEHNR and CDR2 is FQNEAQ (reference sequence). This CDR3 has 12 amino acids. DNA for the CDR3: TGTGCCAGCAGCGTAACCGGGAGGCCCCAGCATTTT. It yields the protein CASSVTGRPQHF.

The chain links TRBV11-2 to TRBJ2-7, with 9 bases aligning to TRBD2. V was pared by 5 bases and J by 0 bases, with 2 bases of the junction left unmatched. Per the germline V gene, CDR1 is SGHAT and CDR2 is FQNNGV. This CDR3 has 14 amino acids. In DNA, the CDR3 is TGTGCCAGCAGCCTTAGCGGGAGCTCCTACGAGCAGTACTTC. Encoded protein: CASSLSGSSYEQYF.

This clone has only one observation. The genes are TRBV6-6 and TRBJ2-7; TRBD2 might be the D (5 bases). The germline V gene encodes CDR1 MNHNY and CDR2 SVGAGI (reference sequence). Trimming shortened V by 2 bases and J by 6 bases, and 17 bases separated the two germline ends. The CDR3 consists of 15 residues. The CDR3 sequence is CASSYTGYLEVEQYF. Here the CDR3 DNA reads TGTGCCAGCAGTTACACGGGTTACTTGGAGGTCGAGCAGTACTTC.

The chain links TRBV29-1 to TRBJ2-4, with D possibly being TRBD2 (5 bases). The CDR3 is 12 residues long. V lost 6 bases and J 5 bases, leaving 11 bases between the germline ends. The germline CDR1 and CDR2 sequences are SQVTM and ANQGSEA. The chain's CDR3 is CSVADGENIQYF. As DNA, the CDR3 is TGCAGCGTAGCGGACGGAGAAAACATTCAGTACTTC.

This chain joins TRBV6-1 and TRBJ1-2, with D possibly matching TRBD1 (5 bases). Trimming left V 3 bases short and J 7 bases short, with 18 bases between. Germline V lookup: CDR1 MNHNS, CDR2 SASEGT. This CDR3 is 15 amino acids long. The CDR3 nucleotides read TGTGCCAGCAGTGAGTGGTGGGGCGCAGCTGGTGGCTACACCTTC. Translation gives CASSEWWGAAGGYTF.

This chain joins TRBV29-1 and TRBJ1-2; D may be TRBD1 (5 bases). The CDR3 is 13 amino acids. V was shortened by 4 bases and J by 3 bases, with 12 bases between the two germline ends. The germline gives CDR1 SQVTM, CDR2 ANQGSEA. CDR3 DNA sequence: TGCAGCGTTGGTGGGCGGGGCGACTATGGCTACACCTTC. It encodes CSVGGRGDYGYTF.

With regard to this clone: The sample carries other DNA sequences with the same CDR3. The V gene is TRBV4-1, the J gene TRBJ2-7; D is possibly TRBD2 (7 bases). V was pared by 1 base and J by 0 bases, with 16 bases between. CDR3 length equals 17 residues. Germline V lookup: CDR1 MGHRA, CDR2 YSYEKL. Written as DNA, the CDR3 is TGCGCCAGCAGCCAAGTATTGACGGGGGGCTTCTCCTACGAGCAGTACTTC. Its protein is CASSQVLTGGFSYEQYF.

The rearrangement joins TRBV14 to TRBJ1-1, with D unresolved. The CDR3 runs to 13 residues. Between the trimmed V and J ends, which lost 2 bases and 1 base, there was a span of 5 bases. Germline V gene data show CDR1 as SGHDN and CDR2 as FVKESK. The CDR3 sequence: CASSQLANTEAFF. Here the CDR3 DNA reads TGTGCCAGCAGCCAACTAGCGAACACTGAAGCTTTCTTT.

The chain is built from TRBV25-1 and TRBJ2-1; 10 bases match TRBD2. The CDR3 sequence is 17 residues long. In germline, CDR1 is MGHDK, CDR2 SYGVNS. V shed 7 bases and J 6 bases; nucleotides not matched to a gene: 15. This CDR3 is CASTKRASGSRGNEQFF. The CDR3 nucleotides are TGTGCCAGCACGAAAAGGGCTAGCGGGAGTCGGGGCAATGAGCAGTTCTTC.

This clone was recorded once. This chain links TRBV11-1 with TRBJ2-3, with TRBD2 matching 7 bases. The CDR3 runs 15 residues. The junction had 3 bases not matched to a gene; V was cut back by 0 bases and J by 3 bases. The germline V gene has CDR1 SGHAT and CDR2 FQDESV (reference sequence). The CDR3 nucleotides read TGTGCCAGCAGCTTAGCGGGAGGGCGTACAGATACGCAGTATTTT. Its translation is CASSLAGGRTDTQYF. The full variable domain, completed using reference TRBV11-1 and TRBJ2-3, is EAEVAQSPRYKITEKSQAVAFWCDPISGHATLYWYRQILGQGPELLVQFQDESVVDDSQLPKDRFSAERLKGVDSTLKIQPAELGDSAMYLCASSLAGGRTDTQYFGPGTRLTVL.

This chain joins TRBV27 and TRBJ2-7; TRBD2 matches at 13 bases. The CDR3 extends over 16 amino acids. V lost 4 bases and J lost 5; bases outside the gene matches: 8. Germline assignment: CDR1 MNHEY and CDR2 SMNVEV (reference sequence). The CDR3 sequence is CASSSGRLAGGNEQYF. The CDR3 DNA reads TGTGCCAGCAGTTCCGGGAGACTAGCGGGAGGAAACGAGCAGTACTTC.

This chain joins TRBV10-1 and TRBJ1-1; D perhaps matches TRBD1 (6 bases). The V end was cut by 2 bases, the J end by 5 bases, with 9 bases between. CDR3 size: 13 residues. Germline V CDR1 and CDR2: WNHNN, SYGVQD (reference sequence). Here the CDR3 reads CASSENRDTEAFF. The CDR3 DNA follows: TGCGCCAGCAGTGAGAACAGGGATACTGAAGCTTTCTTT.

The chain carries TRBV6-5 and TRBJ2-7; TRBD1 matches 9 bases. Germline trimming cut 4 bases from V and 7 bases from J; bases unmatched to any gene: 8. The CDR3 is 14 amino acids. CDR1 is MNHEY, CDR2 SVGAGI, per germline. The DNA of the CDR3 is TGTGCCAGCAGTTTACAGGGGGCGTCGTATGAGCAGTACTTC. It specifies CASSLQGASYEQYF.

The chain joins TRBV5-1 to TRBJ2-1; 8 nucleotides line up with TRBD2. V trimming: 5 bases; J trimming: 5 bases; junction bases outside the gene matches: 9. CDR1 and CDR2 (germline): SGHRS, YFSETQ. The CDR3 extends over 15 amino acids. The CDR3 coding sequence is TGCGCCAGCAGTATACTTAGCGGGAACCACAATGAGCAGTTCTTC. Protein product: CASSILSGNHNEQFF.

This sequence joins TRBV28 and TRBJ1-2, with 7 bases lining up with TRBD1. With 5 bases clipped from V and 7 bases from J, the junction kept 7 bases outside the gene matches. Germline assignment: CDR1 MDHEN and CDR2 SYDVKM. This CDR3 contains 13 residues. CDR3 nucleotide sequence: TGTGCCAGCAGTCCCACACAGGGGTCTGGCTACACCTTC. Protein: CASSPTQGSGYTF.

This clone was detected only a few times. V gene TRBV5-1 combines with J gene TRBJ2-7; D remains ambiguous. The CDR3 has 14 amino acids. The germline V gene has CDR1 SGHRS and CDR2 YFSETQ. V lost 0 bases to trimming and J lost 5 bases, with 12 bases between them. CDR3 region: CASSLGVSPHEQYF. For the CDR3, the DNA is TGCGCCAGCAGCTTGGGTGTCTCCCCCCACGAGCAGTACTTC.

V gene TRBV30 combines with J gene TRBJ2-6; the D is unclear. Germline V lookup: CDR1 GTSNPN, CDR2 SVGIG (reference sequence). Between the trimmed V and J ends, which lost 3 bases and 4 bases, there was a span of 7 bases. CDR3 length: 13 amino acids. In nucleotides, the CDR3 is TGTGCCTGGAGGGCTGGCGGGGCCAACGTCCTGACTTTC. Encoded protein: CAWRAGGANVLTF.

This chain uses TRBV29-1 with TRBJ2-5; 11 bases line up with TRBD2. V shed 4 bases, J shed 6 bases, and the junction held 16 bases outside the gene matches. The CDR3 covers 17 residues. Germline V gene lookup returns CDR1 SQVTM and CDR2 ANQGSEA. The CDR3 is CSVGGSGRAEGPKTQYF. The CDR3 DNA reads as TGCAGCGTTGGTGGTAGCGGGAGGGCCGAGGGCCCTAAGACCCAGTACTTC.

The chain links TRBV6-5 to TRBJ1-2; TRBD1 aligns across 7 bases. The CDR3 is 13 residues long. The V gene's germline CDR1 is MNHEY and CDR2 SVGAGI. V trimming: 6 bases; J trimming: 3 bases; junction bases outside the gene matches: 4. This CDR3 reads CASSRDRDYGYTF. CDR3 nucleotide sequence: TGTGCCAGCAGCCGAGACAGGGACTATGGCTACACCTTC.

The chain has TRBV15 and TRBJ2-2; 7 positions match TRBD2. With V trimmed by 0 bases and J by 6 bases, 10 bases remained unmatched. Per germline, CDR1 LNHNV and CDR2 YYDKDF (reference sequence). The CDR3 loop spans 17 amino acids. CDR3: CATSRDRLAGSAGELFF. For the CDR3, the DNA is TGTGCCACCAGCAGAGATAGACTAGCCGGTTCCGCCGGGGAGCTGTTTTTT.